This TCR beta chain comes out of a study of PD-1 blockade in classical Hodgkin lymphoma. Study-wide results and caveats: Any patient who commenced nivolumab under 1 year after ASCT was excluded.

Regarding this clone: Its antigen is unknown.

In germline, CDR1 is KGHSH, CDR2 LQKENI. The CDR3 runs 13 residues. Trimming cost V 3 bases and J 5 bases; bases outside gene matches: 2. Assay used: immunoSEQ multiplex PCR; TCRdb lists only in-frame clones, some missing. The sample gives 110,000 or so clones, approximately 89% of which show up once; roughly 19% is in the top ten. Described time point: cycle 4 day 1 (C4D1), after 6 weeks of nivolumab. Brentuximab vedotin exposure varied among the patients, all of whom had relapsed after autologous stem cell transplantation. This chain connects TRBV18 to TRBJ2-5; 8 bases map to TRBD2. The clonotype originates from a human donor with classical Hodgkin lymphoma. This sample comprised peripheral blood mononuclear cells (PBMCs), obtained before the fourth cycle of nivolumab. The CDR3 nucleotides read TGTGCCAGCTCACCTAGCGGGGCGGAGACCCAGTACTTC. It specifies CASSPSGAETQYF. The whole variable domain, filled in from reference TRBV18 and TRBJ2-5, reads NAGVMQNPRHLVRRRGQEARLRCSPMKGHSHVYWYRQLPEEGLKFMVYLQKENIIDESGMPKERFSAEFPKEGPSILRIQQVVRGDSAAYFCASSPSGAETQYFGPGTRLLVL.